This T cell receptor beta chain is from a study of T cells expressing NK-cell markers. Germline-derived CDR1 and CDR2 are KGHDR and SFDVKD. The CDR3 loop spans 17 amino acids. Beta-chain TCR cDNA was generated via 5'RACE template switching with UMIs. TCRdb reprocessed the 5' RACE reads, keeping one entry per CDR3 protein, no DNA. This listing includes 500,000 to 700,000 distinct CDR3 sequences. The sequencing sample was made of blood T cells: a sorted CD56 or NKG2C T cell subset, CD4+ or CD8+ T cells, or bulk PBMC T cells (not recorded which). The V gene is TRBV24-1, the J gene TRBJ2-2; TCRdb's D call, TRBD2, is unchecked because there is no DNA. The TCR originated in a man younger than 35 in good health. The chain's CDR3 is CATSDIRGATNTGELFF.